A selection of T cell receptor beta chains follows, all from one sample in a study of radiotherapy plus CTLA-4 blockade in lung cancer. Generated by immunoSEQ multiplex PCR, the TCRdb table keeps only in-frame clones and is missing some. The data contain some 98,000 clones, around four fifths of them singletons. The source was peripheral blood, collected from a patient treated with radiotherapy plus ipilimumab. The receptors were gathered from a human donor with non-small cell lung cancer who had a partial response to radiotherapy plus ipilimumab. Both conserved end residues are part of each CDR3. The order of the fields is J gene, V gene, CDR3 protein.

TRBJ1-5 | TRBV10-3 | CAISDSFQKPQHF
TRBJ2-6 | TRBV9 | CASSVGVTGATGANVLTF
TRBJ2-7 | TRBV28 | CASSFRPMGPPIEQYF
TRBJ2-7 | TRBV28 | CASLRQASSYEQYF
TRBJ2-2 | TRBV5-1 | CASSPAGTGGNTGELFF
TRBJ1-1 | TRBV7-8 | CASSFRTANTEAFF
TRBJ2-1 | TRBV7-6 | CASSLDLGQSSYNEQFF
TRBJ1-2 | TRBV7-8 | CASSSPRVGNYGYTF
TRBJ1-1 | TRBV28 | CASSFGRATEAFF
TRBJ2-2 | TRBV5-1 | CATQKDGQGANTGELFF
TRBJ1-1 | TRBV18 | CASSPRDTNTEAFF
TRBJ1-4 | TRBV27 | CASSQLGGMNEKLFF
TRBJ2-1 | TRBV2 | CAGTTSGRGNEQFF
TRBJ2-3 | TRBV7-3 | CASSLTGGDTQYF
TRBJ1-2 | TRBV5-8 | CASSLGQGSRYGYTF